The rows below give T cell receptor beta chains drawn from one sample of a study of vaccination and CD4 T cells after COVID-19. No antigen has been assigned to these receptors. TCRdb independently ran MiXCR on the PCR reads; one entry per CDR3 protein. The profile covers approximately 7,000 distinct CDR3 sequences, with about half appearing a single time and 15% to 20% taken by the ten largest. The sample comprised CD4+ T cells from blood, cultured in vitro. Every receptor here comes from a human donor in good health. CDR3s include the opening cysteine and the closing phenylalanine or tryptophan. The order of the fields is D gene, J gene, clone size, V gene, CDR3 length, CDR3 protein, CDR3 DNA. A D gene is named only where the DNA matches it firmly. Rows may omit the clone size; those that give it use once, few, many or a size class.

- | TRBJ2-2 | once | TRBV24-1 | 17 | CATSDSRAGRNTGELFF | TGTGCCACCAGTGATTCGCGGGCGGGGAGGAACACCGGGGAGCTGTTTTTT
TRBD1 | TRBJ1-3 | - | TRBV7-2 | 16 | CASSLYPGTGGNTIYF | TGTGCCAGCAGCTTATACCCAGGGACAGGGGGAAACACCATATATTTT
- | TRBJ2-3 | few | TRBV20-1 | 12 | CSARIGTDTQYF | TGCAGTGCTAGAATTGGGACGGATACGCAGTATTTT
TRBD2 | TRBJ2-1 | - | TRBV11-3 | 20 | CASSFSSPFTSGLSYNEQFF | TGTGCCAGCAGCTTTTCCTCTCCCTTTACTAGCGGGCTCTCCTACAATGAGCAGTTCTTC
- | TRBJ2-3 | - | TRBV20-1 | 15 | CSARARRNSTDTQYF | TGCAGTGCTAGAGCCCGCAGGAATAGCACAGATACGCAGTATTTT
TRBD2 | TRBJ2-5 | few | TRBV12-3/TRBV12-4 | 15 | CASSLGTSGKETQYF | TGTGCCAGCAGTTTAGGGACTAGCGGGAAAGAGACCCAGTACTTC
- | TRBJ2-5 | - | TRBV20-1 | 14 | CSARARGRTETQYF | TGCAGTGCTAGAGCCAGGGGGAGGACGGAGACCCAGTACTTC
- | TRBJ2-4 | - | TRBV7-2 | 12 | CASSLATADKYF | TGTGCCAGCAGCTTAGCCACAGCAGATAAGTACTTC
- | TRBJ1-5 | - | TRBV10-3 | 14 | CAISGESSNQPQRF | TGTGCCATCAGTGGAGAGTCTAGCAATCAGCCCCAGCGTTTT
- | TRBJ1-5 | - | TRBV15 | 13 | CATSGRTDQPQHF | TGTGCCACCAGCGGACGGACGGATCAGCCCCAGCATTTT
- | TRBJ1-3 | - | TRBV27 | 14 | CASSLTRFGNTIYF | TGTGCCAGCAGTTTAACAAGGTTCGGAAACACCATATATTTT
- | TRBJ1-6 | few | TRBV6-5 | 14 | CASSYVGRDSPLHF | TGTGCCAGCAGTTACGTCGGACGGGATTCACCCCTCCACTTT
- | TRBJ2-7 | once | TRBV7-2 | 13 | CASSRGGPYEQYF | TGTGCCAGCTCGCGAGGGGGGCCTTACGAGCAGTACTTC
- | TRBJ1-2 | - | TRBV12-3/TRBV12-4 | 13 | CASSLNRRYGYTF | TGTGCCAGCAGTTTGAACCGTCGGTATGGCTACACCTTC
TRBD1 | TRBJ1-6 | - | TRBV20-1 | 15 | CSARGQGWGNSPLHF | TGCAGTGCTAGAGGACAGGGGTGGGGTAATTCACCCCTCCACTTT
TRBD1 | TRBJ2-1 | - | TRBV5-4 | 15 | CASSLEGTGIGEQFF | TGTGCCAGCAGCTTGGAAGGGACAGGGATAGGTGAGCAGTTCTTC
TRBD2 | TRBJ2-2 | - | TRBV20-1 | 15 | CSAGPLAGDGGELFF | TGCAGTGCCGGTCCTCTAGCGGGAGACGGCGGGGAGCTGTTTTTT
TRBD2 | TRBJ2-7 | - | TRBV20-1 | 15 | CSARDMAGGRYEQYF | TGCAGTGCTAGAGATATGGCGGGAGGGAGGTACGAGCAGTACTTC
- | TRBJ1-5 | - | TRBV20-1 | 14 | CSAREPGSPVTQHF | TGCAGTGCTAGAGAGCCGGGGTCCCCGGTGACCCAGCATTTT
- | TRBJ1-2 | - | TRBV2 | 13 | CASSEDSARGYTF | TGTGCCAGCAGTGAAGACAGCGCGCGGGGCTACACCTTC
TRBD1 | TRBJ1-3 | few | TRBV6-1 | 13 | CATDTGAGNTIYF | TGTGCCACTGACACAGGGGCTGGAAACACCATATATTTT
- | TRBJ2-7 | few | TRBV5-1 | 17 | CASSLEVGLSSSYEQYF | TGCGCCAGCAGCTTGGAGGTGGGCCTTTCCTCCTCCTACGAGCAGTACTTC
TRBD1 | TRBJ1-2 | few | TRBV27 | 14 | CASSGQGSGYGYTF | TGTGCCAGCAGCGGACAGGGATCTGGCTATGGCTACACCTTC
TRBD2 | TRBJ2-7 | few | TRBV7-8 | 16 | CASSPSLREAPYEQYF | TGTGCCAGCAGCCCCAGTTTGCGGGAGGCTCCCTACGAGCAGTACTTC
- | TRBJ1-1 | - | TRBV7-9 | 15 | CASSSGRGISTEAFF | TGTGCCAGCAGCTCCGGTAGGGGCATTTCCACTGAAGCTTTCTTT
- | TRBJ1-1 | - | TRBV23-1 | 17 | CASSSHGGWSVNTEAFF | TGCGCCAGCAGTTCCCACGGGGGCTGGTCCGTGAACACTGAAGCTTTCTTT
TRBD1 | TRBJ1-1 | - | TRBV6-6 | 16 | CASSYSTRWQTGETFF | TGTGCCAGCAGTTACTCCACACGATGGCAGACAGGGGAGACTTTCTTT
- | TRBJ1-6 | few | TRBV7-2 | 14 | CASSLNSLNSPLHF | TGTGCCAGCAGCTTAAACAGCCTTAATTCACCCCTCCACTTT
- | TRBJ1-1 | few | TRBV6-5 | 14 | CASSYDRLNTEAFF | TGTGCCAGCAGTTACGACAGGTTGAACACTGAAGCTTTCTTT
TRBD1 | TRBJ1-5 | - | TRBV20-1 | 15 | CSARAGGRSNQPQHF | TGCAGTGCTAGAGCAGGGGGGCGTAGCAATCAGCCCCAGCATTTT
- | TRBJ1-1 | - | TRBV28 | 11 | CASSPGLGAFF | TGTGCCAGCAGTCCAGGGTTGGGGGCTTTCTTT
- | TRBJ2-6 | - | TRBV2 | 15 | CASSEARAGANVLTF | TGTGCCAGCAGTGAAGCGAGGGCTGGGGCCAACGTCCTGACTTTC
TRBD2 | TRBJ2-2 | few | TRBV15 | 16 | CATSREPSGVTGELFF | TGTGCCACCAGCAGAGAGCCTAGCGGGGTCACCGGGGAGCTGTTTTTT
- | TRBJ1-2 | - | TRBV7-8 | 13 | CASSPRTAYGYTF | TGTGCCAGCAGCCCCCGGACCGCGTATGGCTACACCTTC
- | TRBJ1-4 | - | TRBV6-5 | 14 | CASSYGTNNEKLFF | TGTGCCAGCAGTTACGGGACAAATAATGAAAAACTGTTTTTT
- | TRBJ1-1 | few | TRBV7-9 | 13 | CASSLTVVTEAFF | TGTGCCAGCAGCTTAACCGTAGTGACTGAAGCTTTCTTT
TRBD1 | TRBJ1-6 | - | TRBV4-3 | 14 | CASSQTGGLSPLHF | TGCGCCAGCAGCCAAACAGGGGGACTCTCACCCCTCCACTTT
TRBD1 | TRBJ1-1 | few | TRBV11-2 | 13 | CASGRTGNTEAFF | TGTGCCAGCGGGAGGACAGGCAACACTGAAGCTTTCTTT
- | TRBJ2-3 | - | TRBV12-3/TRBV12-4 | 13 | CASSSGNTDTQYF | TGTGCCAGCAGCTCAGGAAACACAGATACGCAGTATTTT
- | TRBJ1-2 | - | TRBV18 | 16 | CASSSVPGPTNYGYTF | TGTGCCAGCTCATCCGTCCCGGGACCTACTAACTATGGCTACACCTTC
- | TRBJ1-2 | - | TRBV9 | 14 | CASSAFDTWKGYTF | TGTGCCAGCAGCGCGTTTGACACCTGGAAGGGCTACACCTTC
- | TRBJ1-1 | few | TRBV4-3 | 13 | CASSRAMNTEAFF | TGCGCCAGCTCACGCGCTATGAACACTGAAGCTTTCTTT
- | TRBJ2-3 | - | TRBV20-1 | 15 | CSARYPYRSTDTQYF | TGCAGTGCTAGATACCCGTACAGAAGCACAGATACGCAGTATTTT
TRBD1 | TRBJ1-2 | - | TRBV19 | 15 | CASGPLGQGAEGYTF | TGTGCCAGTGGGCCTCTAGGACAGGGGGCTGAAGGCTACACCTTC
TRBD1 | TRBJ2-7 | - | TRBV6-5 | 12 | CASSYPGTGQYF | TGTGCCAGCAGTTACCCTGGGACAGGGCAGTACTTC
- | TRBJ2-1 | - | TRBV7-9 | 13 | CASSLWPGDEQFF | TGTGCCAGCAGCTTATGGCCCGGTGATGAGCAGTTCTTC
- | TRBJ1-6 | few | TRBV6-4 | 15 | CASSAGGSGNSPLHF | TGTGCCAGCAGTGCCGGGGGCTCAGGAAATTCACCCCTCCACTTT
- | TRBJ2-2 | - | TRBV6-2/TRBV6-3 | 15 | CASSSHGDNTGELFF | TGTGCCAGCAGTTCACACGGGGACAACACCGGGGAGCTGTTTTTT
- | TRBJ2-2 | - | TRBV5-1 | 16 | CASSLDGVVNTGELFF | TGCGCCAGCAGCTTGGATGGGGTGGTGAACACCGGGGAGCTGTTTTTT
- | TRBJ2-7 | - | TRBV12-3/TRBV12-4 | 13 | CASSLLHNYEQYF | TGTGCCAGCAGTTTACTTCACAACTACGAGCAGTACTTC
- | TRBJ2-7 | - | TRBV20-1 | 13 | CSARGSYSYEQYF | TGCAGTGCTAGAGGCAGTTACTCCTACGAGCAGTACTTC
- | TRBJ1-5 | - | TRBV5-6 | 14 | CASSFGRGNQPQHF | TGTGCCAGCAGCTTCGGTAGGGGCAATCAGCCCCAGCATTTT
TRBD1 | TRBJ2-3 | few | TRBV19 | 15 | CASRQGQGVTDTQYF | TGTGCCAGTAGGCAGGGACAGGGGGTCACAGATACGCAGTATTTT
TRBD1 | TRBJ2-2 | - | TRBV6-4 | 14 | CASRGQGDTGELFF | TGTGCCAGCAGGGGACAGGGGGACACCGGGGAGCTGTTTTTT
- | TRBJ1-2 | - | TRBV27 | 15 | CASTPFGGVDYGYTF | TGTGCCAGCACTCCATTTGGGGGCGTGGACTATGGCTACACCTTC